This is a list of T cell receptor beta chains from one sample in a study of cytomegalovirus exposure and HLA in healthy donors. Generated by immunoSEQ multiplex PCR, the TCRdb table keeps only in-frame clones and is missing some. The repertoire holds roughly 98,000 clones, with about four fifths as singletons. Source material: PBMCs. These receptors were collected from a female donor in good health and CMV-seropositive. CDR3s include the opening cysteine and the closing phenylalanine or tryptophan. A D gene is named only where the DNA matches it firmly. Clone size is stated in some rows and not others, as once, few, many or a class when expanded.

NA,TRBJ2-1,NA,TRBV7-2,CASNRQYIKAYNEQFF,TGTGCCAGCAACCGACAGTACATCAAGGCCTACAATGAGCAGTTCTTC
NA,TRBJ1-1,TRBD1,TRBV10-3,CAIRGGQGYTEAFF,TGTGCCATCAGGGGGGGACAGGGGTACACTGAAGCTTTCTTT
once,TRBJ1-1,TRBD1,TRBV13,CASSRAQGADTEAFF,TGTGCCAGCAGCAGAGCACAGGGGGCGGACACTGAAGCTTTCTTT
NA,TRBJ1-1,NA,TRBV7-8,CASSFGGSPEAFF,TGTGCCAGCAGCTTTGGAGGGAGCCCTGAAGCTTTCTTT
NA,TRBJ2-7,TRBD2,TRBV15,CATSRDGLAGAYEQYF,TGTGCCACCAGCAGAGATGGACTAGCGGGAGCCTACGAGCAGTACTTC
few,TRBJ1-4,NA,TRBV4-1,CASSPLGGGNEKLFF,TGCGCCAGCAGCCCTCTGGGGGGGGGTAATGAAAAACTGTTTTTT
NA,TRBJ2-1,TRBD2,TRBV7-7,CASSQMTSGGSYNEQFF,TGTGCTAGCAGTCAGATGACTAGCGGGGGCTCCTACAATGAGCAGTTCTTC
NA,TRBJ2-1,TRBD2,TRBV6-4,CASSPGLAGDDEQFF,TGTGCCAGCAGTCCCGGACTAGCGGGAGACGATGAGCAGTTCTTC
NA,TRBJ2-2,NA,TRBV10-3,CAISESEQGATGELFF,TGTGCCATCAGTGAGTCGGAACAGGGCGCCACCGGGGAGCTGTTTTTT
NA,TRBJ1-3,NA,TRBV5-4,CASSFGPGNTIYF,TGTGCCAGCAGCTTCGGTCCTGGAAACACCATATATTTT
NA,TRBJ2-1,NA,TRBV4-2,CASRQTVLSSYNEQFF,TGTGCCAGCAGACAGACAGTTCTCAGCTCCTACAATGAGCAGTTCTTC
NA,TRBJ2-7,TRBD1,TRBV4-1,CASSLTGASFYEQYF,TGCGCCAGCAGCTTGACAGGGGCCTCCTTCTACGAGCAGTACTTC
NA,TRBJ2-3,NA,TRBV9,CASSERSTDTQYF,TGTGCCAGCAGTGAGCGGAGCACAGATACGCAGTATTTT
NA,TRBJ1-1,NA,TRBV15,CATSLVTLNTEAFF,TGTGCCACCAGCCTAGTGACCTTGAACACTGAAGCTTTCTTT
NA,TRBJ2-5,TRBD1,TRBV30,CAWSVRGRVETQYF,TGTGCCTGGAGCGTCAGGGGGCGCGTGGAGACCCAGTACTTC
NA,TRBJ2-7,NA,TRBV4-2,CASSQVQAYEQYF,TGTGCCAGCAGCCAAGTACAGGCCTACGAGCAGTACTTC
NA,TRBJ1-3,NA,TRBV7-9,CASSYDSPSSGNTIYF,TGTGCCAGCAGCTATGACAGTCCAAGCTCTGGAAACACCATATATTTT
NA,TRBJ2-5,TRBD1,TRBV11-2,CASTSYSGTEETQYF,TGTGCCAGCACCTCGTATTCCGGGACAGAAGAGACCCAGTACTTC
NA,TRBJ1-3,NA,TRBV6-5,CASSPTGNAGNTIYF,TGTGCCAGCAGCCCTACAGGGAACGCGGGAAACACCATATATTTT
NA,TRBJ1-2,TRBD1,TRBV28,CASSPTGIYGYTF,TGTGCCAGCAGTCCGACAGGGATCTATGGCTACACCTTC
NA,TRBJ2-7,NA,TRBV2,CASSDPPGSPPEEQYF,TGTGCCAGCAGTGACCCCCCCGGGAGCCCCCCTGAGGAGCAGTACTTC
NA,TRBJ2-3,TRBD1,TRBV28,CASSSPGGRTDTQYF,TGTGCCAGCAGTTCTCCAGGGGGCCGCACAGATACGCAGTATTTT
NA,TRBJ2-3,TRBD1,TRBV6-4,CASSDRDRGTDTQYF,TGTGCCAGCAGTGACCGGGACAGGGGTACAGATACGCAGTATTTT
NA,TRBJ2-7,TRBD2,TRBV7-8,CASSSTGTSGAYEQYF,TGTGCCAGCAGCTCCACCGGGACTAGCGGGGCCTACGAGCAGTACTTC
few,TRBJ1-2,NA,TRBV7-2,CASSPRQRNYGYTF,TGTGCCAGCAGCCCCAGACAAAGAAACTATGGCTACACCTTC
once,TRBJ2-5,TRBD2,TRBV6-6,CASRSLAGGISGTQYF,TGTGCCAGCAGGTCACTAGCGGGGGGCATCTCAGGGACCCAGTACTTC
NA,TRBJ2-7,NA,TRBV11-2,CASSLVGEQYF,TGTGCCAGCAGCTTAGTCGGGGAGCAGTACTTC
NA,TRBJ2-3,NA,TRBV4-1,CASSRHKGDTQYF,TGCGCCAGCAGCCGTCATAAGGGGGATACGCAGTATTTT
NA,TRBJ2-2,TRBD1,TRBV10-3,CAITGTGSVGELFF,TGTGCCATCACCGGGACAGGGTCGGTCGGGGAGCTGTTTTTT
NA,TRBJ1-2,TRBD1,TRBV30,CAWSVGQGAYGYTF,TGTGCCTGGAGTGTAGGGCAGGGGGCATATGGCTACACCTTC
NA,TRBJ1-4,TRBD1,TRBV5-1,CASSLQGAREKLFF,TGCGCCAGCAGCCTACAGGGGGCGCGGGAAAAACTGTTTTTT
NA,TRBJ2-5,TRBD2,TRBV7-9,CASSRTGLEETQYF,TGTGCCAGCAGCCGTACTGGACTAGAAGAGACCCAGTACTTC
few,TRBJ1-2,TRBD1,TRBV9,CASSTMTGGSTYGYTF,TGTGCCAGCAGCACCATGACAGGGGGGTCGACCTATGGCTACACCTTC
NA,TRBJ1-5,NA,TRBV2,CASRRGSSNQPQHF,TGTGCCAGCAGACGGGGGAGTAGCAATCAGCCCCAGCATTTT
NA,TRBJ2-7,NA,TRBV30,CAWSAGAYEQYF,TGTGCCTGGAGTGCGGGGGCCTACGAGCAGTACTTC
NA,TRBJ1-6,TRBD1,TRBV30,CAWRKTPRQGLNSPLHF,TGTGCCTGGAGAAAGACGCCGAGACAGGGCCTTAATTCACCCCTCCACTTT
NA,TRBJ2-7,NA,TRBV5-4,CASSNGATYEQYF,TGTGCCAGCAGCAATGGGGCCACCTACGAGCAGTACTTC
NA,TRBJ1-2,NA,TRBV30,CAGEGNYGYTF,TGTGCCGGCGAGGGTAACTATGGCTACACCTTC
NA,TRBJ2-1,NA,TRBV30,CARGHSNYNEQFF,TGTGCTCGGGGACACAGCAACTACAATGAGCAGTTCTTC
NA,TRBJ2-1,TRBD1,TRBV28,CASSPGGPYNEQFF,TGTGCCAGCAGTCCAGGGGGCCCCTACAATGAGCAGTTCTTC
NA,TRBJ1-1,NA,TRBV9,CASSVGQENTEAFF,TGTGCCAGCAGCGTAGGGCAAGAGAACACTGAAGCTTTCTTT
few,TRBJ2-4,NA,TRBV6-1,CASSEAAAGKNIQYF,TGTGCCAGCAGTGAAGCGGCTGCGGGCAAAAACATTCAGTACTTC
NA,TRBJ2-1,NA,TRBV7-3,CASSLVGEEEQFF,TGTGCCAGCAGCTTAGTGGGAGAGGAGGAGCAGTTCTTC
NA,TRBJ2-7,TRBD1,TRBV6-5,CASSTPGQGTYEQYF,TGTGCCAGCAGTACCCCGGGACAGGGCACCTACGAGCAGTACTTC
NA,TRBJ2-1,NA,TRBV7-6,CASSSAAGQNEQFF,TGTGCCAGCAGCTCCGCGGCAGGGCAAAATGAGCAGTTCTTC
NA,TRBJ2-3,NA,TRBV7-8,CASSTTGPTDTQYF,TGTGCCAGCAGCACGACAGGTCCCACAGATACGCAGTATTTT
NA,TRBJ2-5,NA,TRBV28,CASRPTSMGTQYF,TGTGCCAGCAGGCCGACATCGATGGGGACCCAGTACTTC
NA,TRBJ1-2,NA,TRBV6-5,CASSSSSSGGYTF,TGTGCCAGCAGTTCCTCCTCGAGCGGAGGCTACACCTTC